This T cell receptor beta chain originates from a study of blood T cell repertoires in COVID-19. Looking at the study overall: Acute and convalescent COVID-19 samples came from the United States, Italy and Spain. Sources were T cells, B-cell-depleted T cells, or PBMCs; the material itself was cDNA or gDNA.

The CDR3 has 11 amino acids. Germline assignment: CDR1 ENHRY and CDR2 SYGVKD. Trimming cost V 2 bases and J 14 bases, with 10 bases left between them. Authors' analysis steps: Amplified reference gene primers provided the basis for estimating nucleated cell counts. Sequencing used immunoSEQ multiplex PCR; TCRdb keeps in-frame clones, though not all of them. The DNA gave D and trimming, while V, J and clone size come from that table. The sample contains more than 95,000 clones, 87% of which appear only once. The sequenced sample consisted of peripheral blood. The gene calls are TRBV10-3 and TRBJ2-1; D is possibly TRBD1 (6 bases). The TCR originated in a man over 45 in a cohort sampled during active COVID-19. For the CDR3, the DNA is TGTGCCATCAGTGAGAGCAGGGACAAGTTCTTC. Amino acid sequence: CAISESRDKFF.